Sequencing of this T cell receptor (beta chain) was carried out in a study of OX40 agonist ivuxolimab in advanced cancers. Sequencing was performed with immunoSEQ multiplex PCR; in TCRdb, only in-frame clones are kept and a portion is missing. The sample contains over 85,000 clones, 90% of which appear only once. The CDR3 length is 17 residues. Trimming took 5 bases from V and 4 from J, leaving 21 bases between them. Germline CDR1 KGHSH, CDR2 LQKENI. This clonotype was sampled from an adult with an advanced solid tumor such as melanoma, head and neck, liver or kidney cancer. This chain joins TRBV18 and TRBJ1-5; perhaps TRBD1 as D (5 bases). The source was CD4+ or CD8+ T cells sorted from blood, collected in a trial of the OX40 agonist ivuxolimab. This CDR3 reads CASSSREAGRANQPQHF. CDR3 DNA: TGTGCCAGCTCATCAAGGGAGGCAGGGAGGGCGAATCAGCCCCAGCATTTT. Full variable domain (remainder filled in from reference TRBV18 and TRBJ1-5): NAGVMQNPRHLVRRRGQEARLRCSPMKGHSHVYWYRQLPEEGLKFMVYLQKENIIDESGMPKERFSAEFPKEGPSILRIQQVVRGDSAAYFCASSSREAGRANQPQHFGDGTRLSIL.